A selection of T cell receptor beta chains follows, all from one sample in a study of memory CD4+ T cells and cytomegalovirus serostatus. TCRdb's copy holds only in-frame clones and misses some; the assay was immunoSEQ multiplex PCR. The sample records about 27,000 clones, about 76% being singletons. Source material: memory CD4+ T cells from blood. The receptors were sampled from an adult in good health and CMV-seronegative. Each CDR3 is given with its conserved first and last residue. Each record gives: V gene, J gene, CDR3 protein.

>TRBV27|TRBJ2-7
CASSLRQGGGNTYEQYF
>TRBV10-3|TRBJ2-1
CAISDLAGGSHEQFF
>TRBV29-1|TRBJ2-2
CSVSGRVGGELFF
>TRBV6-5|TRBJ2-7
CASRLTGASSYEQYF
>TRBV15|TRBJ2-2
CATSRDGGLTGELFF
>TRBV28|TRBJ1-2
CASSVQGSNYGYTF
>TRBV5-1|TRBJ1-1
CASSSSTGANTEAFF
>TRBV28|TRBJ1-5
CASSYRGTGVGGQPQHF
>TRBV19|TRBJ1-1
CATYSQGKAFF
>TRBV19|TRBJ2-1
CASSNPGLVGNEQFF
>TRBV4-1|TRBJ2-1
CASSHAGSAYNEQFF
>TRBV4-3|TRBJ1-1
CASSQRQGAVNTEAFF
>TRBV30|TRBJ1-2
CAWRKGGLGYTF
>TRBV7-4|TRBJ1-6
CASSLAPGQENSPLHF
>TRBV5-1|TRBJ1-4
CASSSQHGRARELFF
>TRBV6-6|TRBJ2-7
CASSYSGGGDYEQYF
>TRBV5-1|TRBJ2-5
CASSLGRGQETQYF
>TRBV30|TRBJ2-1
CAWSTGTTDGEQFF
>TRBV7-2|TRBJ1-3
CASSPLGGNTIYF
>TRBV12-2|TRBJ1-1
CASRLLVRGASTEAFF
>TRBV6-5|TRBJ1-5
CASSTGQGDYQPQHF
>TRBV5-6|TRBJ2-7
CASSPTTSGSIYEQYF
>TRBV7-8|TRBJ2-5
CASSLRPSQETQYF
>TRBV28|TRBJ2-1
CASSPGGGWDEQFF
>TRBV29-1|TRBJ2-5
CSVEIVGGEGAYQETQYF
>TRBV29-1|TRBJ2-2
CSVGSGLGTGELFF
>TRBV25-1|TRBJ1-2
CASSTEFYGYTF
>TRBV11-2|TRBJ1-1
CASSPRQGVPEAFF
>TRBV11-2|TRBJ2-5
CASSPTGGGVETQYF
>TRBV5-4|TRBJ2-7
CASSPVLGGNEQYF
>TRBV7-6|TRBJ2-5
CASSLARTKTQYF
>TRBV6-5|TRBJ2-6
CASRNSGANVLTF
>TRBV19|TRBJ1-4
CASSIMGGRIPTNEKLFF
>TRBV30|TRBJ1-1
CAWSEGDPEAFF
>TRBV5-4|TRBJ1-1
CASSLNRRNTEAFF
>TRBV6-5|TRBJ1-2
CASRADRATNYGYTF
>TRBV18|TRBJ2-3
CASSPPLAGADTQYF
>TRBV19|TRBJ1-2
CASSIRPLDGYTF
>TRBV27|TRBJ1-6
CASSLGSGRVHF
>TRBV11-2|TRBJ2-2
CASRRGAGGPLGELFF
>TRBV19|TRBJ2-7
CASSIGGGDYEQYF
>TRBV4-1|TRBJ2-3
CASSRQLRTDTQYF
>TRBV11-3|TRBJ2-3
CASSRAGTGLDTQYF
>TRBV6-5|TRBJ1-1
CASSYSDGQGTAFF